This is a list of T cell receptor beta chains from one sample in a study of cytomegalovirus exposure and HLA in healthy donors. Clones were read by immunoSEQ multiplex PCR, and TCRdb kept only the in-frame ones, dropping some. The sample gives about 160,000 clones, approximately 80% of which show up once; around 9.8% is in the top ten. The sample consisted of PBMCs. The receptors here all came from a man younger than 35 in good health and CMV-seropositive. Each CDR3 is given with its conserved first and last residue. Each record gives: J gene, V gene, D gene, clone size, CDR3 protein, CDR3 DNA. D genes are given only for firm matches. Clone sizes are given selectively: once, few, many, or a class where the clone is expanded.

>TRBJ2-3|TRBV9|-|-
CASSVVAPSASTDTQYF
TGTGCCAGCAGCGTAGTGGCGCCTAGTGCTAGCACAGATACGCAGTATTTT
>TRBJ2-7|TRBV18|TRBD2|-
CASSPGRGDEQYF
TGTGCCAGCTCACCTGGCCGGGGGGACGAGCAGTACTTC
>TRBJ2-1|TRBV14|TRBD2|-
CASSPALAGGLRSYNEQFF
TGTGCCAGCAGCCCCGCACTAGCGGGAGGGTTAAGGTCCTACAATGAGCAGTTCTTC
>TRBJ2-3|TRBV6-1|-|-
CASSEEGQGQADTQYF
TGTGCCAGCAGTGAAGAGGGGCAGGGCCAGGCCGATACGCAGTATTTT
>TRBJ1-1|TRBV19|-|-
CASSPRAGENTEAFF
TGTGCCAGTAGTCCCCGGGCCGGGGAAAACACTGAAGCTTTCTTT
>TRBJ1-1|TRBV5-6|-|-
CASSPSGTRMNTEAFF
TGTGCCAGCAGCCCGAGTGGGACAAGAATGAACACTGAAGCTTTCTTT
>TRBJ2-7|TRBV5-4|-|-
CASSINQGNEQYF
TGTGCCAGCAGCATAAATCAGGGTAACGAGCAGTACTTC
>TRBJ2-5|TRBV29-1|-|few
CSVMGNLNGGQETQYF
TGCAGCGTTATGGGAAACCTGAACGGGGGTCAAGAGACCCAGTACTTC
>TRBJ1-1|TRBV11-1|-|few
CASTPDNVNTEAFF
TGTGCCAGCACCCCGGACAACGTGAACACTGAAGCTTTCTTT
>TRBJ1-4|TRBV27|-|-
CASSLSGLREKLFF
TGTGCCAGCAGTTTATCGGGACTTAGGGAAAAACTGTTTTTT
>TRBJ1-4|TRBV29-1|TRBD1|once
CSVEDRDRGYEKLFF
TGCAGCGTTGAAGATCGCGACAGGGGATATGAAAAACTGTTTTTT
>TRBJ2-1|TRBV2|-|once
CASSFVESHNEQFF
TGTGCCAGCAGCTTCGTGGAGAGTCACAATGAGCAGTTCTTC
>TRBJ2-1|TRBV19|TRBD2|-
CASTGQPGLAGYSYNEQFF
TGTGCCAGTACGGGACAGCCGGGACTAGCGGGCTACTCCTACAATGAGCAGTTCTTC
>TRBJ2-7|TRBV5-4|TRBD2|-
CASSLWTSVEQYF
TGTGCCAGCAGCTTGTGGACTAGCGTGGAGCAGTACTTC